The 18 T cell receptor beta chains presented below share a single source sample, sequenced in a study of human T cells and chemical hapten exposure. TCRdb re-called the RACE reads through MiXCR, storing one row per CDR3 protein. The sample carries roughly 190,000 distinct CDR3 sequences, about 22% recorded once. Time point described: patch test 1, 2 weeks after DPC sensitization. Treatment meaning: therapeutic diphenylcyclopropenone sensitization with weekly scalp DPC. Sequences were derived from whole blood, sampled in connection with sensitization to the hapten diphenylcyclopropenone (DPC). Every receptor here comes from a woman between 45 and 60 years old with alopecia areata. Some clones in this sample may be carry-over from other donors' samples.

The chain is built from TRBV4-2 and TRBJ2-2, with 14 bases lining up with TRBD2. Germline assignment: CDR1 LGHNA and CDR2 YNFKEQ. The CDR3 runs 19 residues. The trim removed 3 bases at V and 2 bases at J, leaving 8 bases unmatched. The CDR3 DNA sequence: TGTGCCAGCAGCCAGAGGACTAGCGGGAGGATTACCAACACCGGGGAGCTGTTTTTT. Protein product: CASSQRTSGRITNTGELFF.

The chain's CDR3 is CAISESGTFYGYTF. Here the CDR3 DNA reads TGTGCCATCAGTGAGTCGGGGACATTCTATGGCTACACCTTC. The rearrangement uses TRBV10-3 and TRBJ1-2, with D possibly being TRBD1 (6 bases). CDR1 is ENHRY, CDR2 SYGVKD, per germline. This CDR3 has 14 amino acids. V lost 0 bases, J lost 4 bases, and 9 bases lay in between.

This clonotype was detected ten times or more. The chain uses TRBV7-8 and TRBJ1-1; 8 bases agree with TRBD1. V trimming: 5 bases; J trimming: 6 bases; junction bases outside the gene matches: 5. The CDR3 loop spans 13 amino acids. Per germline, CDR1 SGHVS and CDR2 FQNEAQ. The CDR3 DNA reads TGTGCCAGCAGCAGTCAGGGGGCTGCTGAAGCTTTCTTT. It specifies CASSSQGAAEAFF.

This clonotype has only a few counts. This chain uses TRBV27 with TRBJ2-7; perhaps TRBD1 as D (6 bases). Germline CDR1 reads MNHEY; CDR2 reads SMNVEV (reference sequence). The CDR3 has 15 amino acids. With 2 bases removed from V and 3 bases from J, the gap between germline ends came to 14 bases. Written as DNA, the CDR3 is TGTGCCAGCAGTTTAAAAGTGGACAGAGGCTACGAGCAGTACTTC. It is translated as CASSLKVDRGYEQYF.

This clonotype was found a few times. This chain joins TRBV29-1 and TRBJ2-5; 14 bases are shared with TRBD2. J gave up 9 bases and V 4 bases, and 10 bases lay outside the gene matches. The CDR3 has 15 amino acids. CDR1 and CDR2 from the germline V gene are SQVTM and ANQGSEA. The CDR3 protein is CSVASTSGRALAQYF. CDR3 DNA: TGCAGCGTTGCCTCGACTAGCGGGAGGGCCTTGGCCCAGTACTTC.

For the CDR3, the DNA is TGTGCCAGCAGTGAAGACGGGACTACCGGGGAGCTGTTTTTT. Protein: CASSEDGTTGELFF. The chain uses TRBV6-4 and TRBJ2-2; TRBD2 might be the D (6 bases). The CDR3 is 14 residues long. Trimming cost V 3 bases and J 5 bases, with 10 bases left between them. Germline CDR1 MRHNA, CDR2 SNTAGT.

This clonotype was detected only a few times. The chain combines TRBV7-9 with TRBJ1-2; TRBD1 matches 11 bases. The CDR3 covers 17 residues. The junction had 10 bases not matched to a gene; V was cut back by 5 bases and J by 2 bases. Germline lookup yields CDR1 SEHNR and CDR2 FQNEAQ (reference sequence). For the CDR3, the DNA is TGTGCCAGCAGCCCCGGGGACAGGGGGTTACTCAACTATGGCTACACCTTC. This gives the protein CASSPGDRGLLNYGYTF.

The V gene is TRBV18, the J gene TRBJ1-1, with 8 bases identical to TRBD1. The germline gives CDR1 KGHSH, CDR2 LQKENI. J was trimmed by 4 bases and V by 3 bases; bases with no gene match: 7. This CDR3 has 15 residues. CDR3 coding DNA: TGTGCCAGCTCACCTCGACAGGGGCAAACCACTGAAGCTTTCTTT. It specifies CASSPRQGQTTEAFF.

This clonotype has only a few counts. The chain links TRBV7-9 to TRBJ2-1; TRBD1 is a possible D gene (5 bases). Per the germline V gene, CDR1 is SEHNR and CDR2 is FQNEAQ (reference sequence). V gave up 5 bases and J gave up 8 bases, with 10 bases separating them. CDR3 length: 12 residues. Written as DNA, the CDR3 is TGTGCCAGCAGCCCCGAAGGGGATGAGCAGTTCTTC. Translation gives CASSPEGDEQFF.

V usage is TRBV27 and J usage is TRBJ2-5; perhaps TRBD1 as D (6 bases). CDR1 is MNHEY, CDR2 SMNVEV, per germline (reference sequence). This CDR3 has 15 amino acids. V lost 5 bases to trimming and J lost 2 bases, with 15 bases between them. CDR3 in amino acids: CASSTTTGTQETQYF. The CDR3 region has the DNA TGTGCCAGCAGTACGACCACCGGGACACAAGAGACCCAGTACTTC.

The chain joins TRBV28 to TRBJ2-7; the D is unclear. Germline CDR1 reads MDHEN; CDR2 reads SYDVKM. CDR3 size: 12 residues. V lost 2 bases to trimming and J lost 4 bases, with 6 bases between them. CDR3 protein: CASSLNRYEQYF. CDR3 nucleotide sequence: TGTGCCAGCAGTTTAAACCGATACGAGCAGTACTTC.

This clonotype was counted a few times. The chain recombines TRBV10-3 with TRBJ1-2; no clear D. Germline assignment: CDR1 ENHRY and CDR2 SYGVKD. Trimming removed 3 bases from V and 4 bases from J, with 18 bases in between. CDR3 length: 16 amino acids. For the CDR3, the DNA is TGTGCCATCAGTGACTTAGCCGGGGATGAAGGCTATGGCTACACCTTC. It translates to CAISDLAGDEGYGYTF.

The chain combines TRBV2 with TRBJ1-5; 10 nucleotides line up with TRBD1. Germline loops: CDR1 SNHLY, CDR2 FYNNEI. Losses at the gene ends were 5 bases for V and 5 bases for J; bases not matched to a gene: 6. The CDR3 sequence is 15 residues long. Here the CDR3 reads CASSPRDRGDQPQHF. CDR3 nucleotides: TGTGCCAGCAGTCCCCGGGACAGGGGCGATCAGCCCCAGCATTTT.

Here the CDR3 DNA reads TGCGCCAGCAGCGCGGACAGGGTTAATATGGGTGAAGCTTTCTTT. Protein: CASSADRVNMGEAFF. The chain links TRBV5-1 to TRBJ1-1, with TRBD1 matching 8 bases. V lost 4 bases, J lost 7 bases, and 12 bases stayed unmatched. The CDR3 loop spans 15 amino acids. Germline CDR1 is SGHRS and CDR2 is YFSETQ.

This clonotype appeared a few times. This rearrangement joins TRBV12-3 or TRBV12-4 to TRBJ1-1; D perhaps matches TRBD1 (5 bases). Trimming stripped 6 bases from V and 4 bases from J, with 9 bases between. CDR3 size: 12 residues. The CDR3 is CASRSGATEAFF. The CDR3, as DNA: TGTGCCAGCAGATCTGGGGCCACTGAAGCTTTCTTT.

This clonotype was found a few times. V usage is TRBV7-8 and J usage is TRBJ1-4; the D gene is possibly TRBD1 (6 bases). Per the germline V gene, CDR1 is SGHVS and CDR2 is FQNEAQ. V was shortened by 3 bases and J by 7 bases, with 12 bases between the two germline ends. The CDR3 length is 14 residues. CDR3 loop: CASSLGAPSEKLFF. Written as DNA, the CDR3 is TGTGCCAGCAGCTTGGGGGCGCCAAGTGAAAAACTGTTTTTT.

At least ten counts were recorded for this clonotype. The V and J genes are TRBV6-1 and TRBJ1-1, with D possibly TRBD1 on 5 matching bases. The germline gives CDR1 MNHNS, CDR2 SASEGT. Trimming removed 6 bases at V and 7 bases at J, with 15 bases between. This CDR3 contains 13 residues. DNA for the CDR3: TGTGCCAGCAGGACGGGGGGGACCGGTGAAGCTTTCTTT. Protein product: CASRTGGTGEAFF.

V is TRBV20-1 and J is TRBJ1-6; weak D call: TRBD1 (6 bases). Germline V gene data show CDR1 as DFQATT and CDR2 as SNEGSKA (reference sequence). This CDR3 spans 13 amino acids. The V and J ends lost 3 bases and 10 bases respectively, with 13 bases between them. CDR3 in DNA: TGCAGTGCTAGTTCGGGGGCCCGCTCACCCCTCCACTTT. It specifies CSASSGARSPLHF.